The T cell receptor beta chain described here comes from a study of T-cell memory formation after mild COVID-19. Per germline, CDR1 SGHTA and CDR2 FQGNSA. This CDR3 contains 12 residues. V trimming: 3 bases; J trimming: 13 bases; junction bases outside the gene matches: 4. TCRdb processed the 5' RACE reads anew with MiXCR; each CDR3 protein has one entry. The sample includes a few hundred thousand distinct CDR3 sequences, approximately 20% of them seen just once. Sample: PBMCs or a T cell subset sorted from them (not recorded which). The chain recombines TRBV7-2 with TRBJ2-3, with 10 bases identical to TRBD2. This sequence originates from a man between 18 and 29 years old who had mild COVID-19 (a few samples of this study predate the infection). Cell type and time point are not known. In DNA form, the CDR3 reads TGTGCCAGCAGCTTCAGCGGGGGGGCGGAGTATTTT. It specifies CASSFSGGAEYF.